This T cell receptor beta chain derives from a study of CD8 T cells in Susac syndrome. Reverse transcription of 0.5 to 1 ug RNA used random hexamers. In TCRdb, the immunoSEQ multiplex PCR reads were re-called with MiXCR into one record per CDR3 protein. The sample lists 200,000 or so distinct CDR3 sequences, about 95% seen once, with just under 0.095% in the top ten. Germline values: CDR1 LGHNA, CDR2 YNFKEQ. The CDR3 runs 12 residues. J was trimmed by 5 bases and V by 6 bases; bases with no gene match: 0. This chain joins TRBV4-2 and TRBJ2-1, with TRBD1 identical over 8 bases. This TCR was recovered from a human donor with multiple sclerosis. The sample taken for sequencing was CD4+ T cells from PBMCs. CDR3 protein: CASRGQDNEQFF. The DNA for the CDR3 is TGTGCCAGCAGGGGACAGGACAATGAGCAGTTCTTC.